A selection of T cell receptor beta chains follows, all from one sample in a study of preoperative IRX-2 immunotherapy in early breast cancer. Clones were read by immunoSEQ multiplex PCR, and TCRdb kept only the in-frame ones, dropping some. The table records some 22,000 clones, 90% to 95% of them present only once. The sample was tumor tissue, taken after IRX-2 immunotherapy. The source of these receptors is a human donor with breast cancer. Both conserved end residues are part of each CDR3.

j_gene: TRBJ2-1
len: 17
v_gene: TRBV5-4
CDR3aa: CASSLESPGLSVVEQFF

j_gene: TRBJ2-5
len: 14
v_gene: TRBV4-1
CDR3aa: CASSLRLAEETQYF

j_gene: TRBJ1-4
len: 12
v_gene: TRBV5-4
CDR3aa: CASSSPNEKLFF

j_gene: TRBJ1-5
len: 16
v_gene: TRBV7-9
CDR3aa: CASSDAGGVLHQPQHF

j_gene: TRBJ2-3
len: 13
v_gene: TRBV19
CDR3aa: CASSISGIVTQYF

j_gene: TRBJ2-1
len: 12
v_gene: TRBV30
CDR3aa: CAWSQGGFEQFF

j_gene: TRBJ1-4
len: 14
v_gene: TRBV27
CDR3aa: CASSLTVTNEKLFF

j_gene: TRBJ1-1
len: 14
v_gene: TRBV11-2
CDR3aa: CASSIGRGNTEAFF

j_gene: TRBJ2-5
len: 16
v_gene: TRBV7-7
CDR3aa: CASSFGAQRYQETQYF

j_gene: TRBJ2-4
len: 14
v_gene: TRBV9
CDR3aa: CASSVGEAKNIQYF

j_gene: TRBJ2-5
len: 12
v_gene: TRBV7-9
CDR3aa: CASSLVQETQYF

j_gene: TRBJ2-5
len: 14
v_gene: TRBV18
CDR3aa: CASTTTAGEETQYF

j_gene: TRBJ2-1
len: 15
v_gene: TRBV6-5
CDR3aa: CASSSGLAGYNEQFF

j_gene: TRBJ2-6
len: 16
v_gene: TRBV5-4
CDR3aa: CASSLGSGLGANVLTF

j_gene: TRBJ2-3
len: 15
v_gene: TRBV5-1
CDR3aa: CASSLTGVNTDTQYF

j_gene: TRBJ2-7
len: 15
v_gene: TRBV5-1
CDR3aa: CASSLEGHSSYEQYF

j_gene: TRBJ2-3
len: 15
v_gene: TRBV2
CDR3aa: CASTLGRGGPDTQYF

j_gene: TRBJ2-2
len: 16
v_gene: TRBV5-6
CDR3aa: CASSLIGAGDPGELFF

j_gene: TRBJ2-1
len: 17
v_gene: TRBV7-2
CDR3aa: CASSLSVGRNLRNEQFF

j_gene: TRBJ2-1
len: 14
v_gene: TRBV6-1
CDR3aa: CASLKGTRGNEQFF

j_gene: TRBJ1-1
len: 11
v_gene: TRBV20-1
CDR3aa: CSGAGGTEAFF

j_gene: TRBJ2-5
len: 14
v_gene: TRBV12-5
CDR3aa: CASGLGGRQETQYF

j_gene: TRBJ2-2
len: 15
v_gene: TRBV4-1
CDR3aa: CASSQETSNTGELFF

j_gene: TRBJ1-4
len: 15
v_gene: TRBV28
CDR3aa: CASSRGLPTNEKLFF

j_gene: TRBJ2-1
len: 11
v_gene: TRBV20-1
CDR3aa: CSPSHDLEQFF

j_gene: TRBJ1-1
len: 15
v_gene: TRBV6-5
CDR3aa: CASSFSEAFSTEAFF

j_gene: TRBJ1-3
len: 13
v_gene: TRBV4-3
CDR3aa: CASSQEPRNTIYF

j_gene: TRBJ1-5
len: 13
v_gene: TRBV6-5
CDR3aa: CASSAGPWGPQHF

j_gene: TRBJ1-2
len: 15
v_gene: TRBV7-8
CDR3aa: CASSPMPGFRDGYTF

j_gene: TRBJ2-7
len: 14
v_gene: TRBV5-4
CDR3aa: CATGTSSTTYEQYF

j_gene: TRBJ1-3
len: 14
v_gene: TRBV6-6
CDR3aa: CASSSPTGGNTIYF

j_gene: TRBJ2-1
len: 13
v_gene: TRBV15
CDR3aa: CATSSSRGTSEFF

j_gene: TRBJ1-3
len: 14
v_gene: TRBV15
CDR3aa: CATSRVGEGNTIYF

j_gene: TRBJ2-3
len: 14
v_gene: TRBV5-6
CDR3aa: CASSFYTLSDTQYF

j_gene: TRBJ1-2
len: 16
v_gene: TRBV4-3
CDR3aa: CASSQRARTEADGYTF

j_gene: TRBJ2-1
len: 16
v_gene: TRBV18
CDR3aa: CASSRLGTDSYNEQFF

j_gene: TRBJ2-1
len: 12
v_gene: TRBV9
CDR3aa: CASSVVGDEQFF

j_gene: TRBJ1-2
len: 14
v_gene: TRBV7-6
CDR3aa: CASSLLGDDNGYTF

j_gene: TRBJ2-5
len: 15
v_gene: TRBV4-1
CDR3aa: CASSQEWTFQETQYF

j_gene: TRBJ2-5
len: 13
v_gene: TRBV9
CDR3aa: CASSGTPGETQYF

j_gene: TRBJ2-2
len: 16
v_gene: TRBV4-2
CDR3aa: CASSQGLADNTGELFF

j_gene: TRBJ2-3
len: 13
v_gene: TRBV6-5
CDR3aa: CASSDRGSDTQYF

j_gene: TRBJ1-2
len: 15
v_gene: TRBV6-1
CDR3aa: CASSEGIGGHYGYTF

j_gene: TRBJ2-3
len: 18
v_gene: TRBV27
CDR3aa: CASSWGPGQGAQTDTQYF

j_gene: TRBJ2-5
len: 17
v_gene: TRBV18
CDR3aa: CASSPLDSGGVKETQYF

j_gene: TRBJ1-2
len: 15
v_gene: TRBV30
CDR3aa: CAWSVQYRGNYGYTF

j_gene: TRBJ1-3
len: 14
v_gene: TRBV28
CDR3aa: CASSGTGSGNTIYF